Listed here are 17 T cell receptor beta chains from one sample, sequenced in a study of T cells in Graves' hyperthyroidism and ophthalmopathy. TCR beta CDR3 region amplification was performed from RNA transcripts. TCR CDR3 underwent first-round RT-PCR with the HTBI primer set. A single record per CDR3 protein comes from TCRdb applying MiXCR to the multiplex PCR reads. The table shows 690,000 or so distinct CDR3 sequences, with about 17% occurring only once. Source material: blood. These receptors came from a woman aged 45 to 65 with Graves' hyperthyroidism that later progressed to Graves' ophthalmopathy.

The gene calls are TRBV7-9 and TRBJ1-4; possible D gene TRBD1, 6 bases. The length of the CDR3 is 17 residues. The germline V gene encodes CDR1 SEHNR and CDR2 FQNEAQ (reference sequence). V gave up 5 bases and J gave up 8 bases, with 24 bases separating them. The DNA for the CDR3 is TGTGCCAGCAGCCCCCTCATAGGGGGTATGGAAAAGGAAAAACTGTTTTTT. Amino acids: CASSPLIGGMEKEKLFF.

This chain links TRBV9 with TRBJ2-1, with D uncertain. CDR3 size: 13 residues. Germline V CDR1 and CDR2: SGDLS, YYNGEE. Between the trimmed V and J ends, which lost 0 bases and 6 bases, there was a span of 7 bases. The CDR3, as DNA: TGTGCCAGCAGCGTAGTTCCGCGCAATGAGCAGTTCTTC. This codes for CASSVVPRNEQFF.

CDR3: CASSGGGGVPDTQYF. For the CDR3, the DNA is TGTGCCAGCAGTGGGGGCGGGGGGGTCCCAGATACGCAGTATTTT. The V gene is TRBV6-2 or TRBV6-3, the J gene TRBJ2-3; TRBD2 matches 9 bases. V lost 5 bases, J lost 4 bases, and 7 bases stayed unmatched. Germline V gene lookup returns CDR1 MNHEY and CDR2 SVGEGT. This CDR3 contains 15 residues.

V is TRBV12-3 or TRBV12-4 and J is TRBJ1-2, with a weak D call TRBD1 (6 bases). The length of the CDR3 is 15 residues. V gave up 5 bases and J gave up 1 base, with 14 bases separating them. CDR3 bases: TGTGCCAGCAGTGCAGACAGGATCTATAACTATGGCTACACCTTC. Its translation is CASSADRIYNYGYTF.

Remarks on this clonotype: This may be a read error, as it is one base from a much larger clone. The CDR3: CASSRAPGQGSEKLFF. Here the CDR3 DNA reads TGTGCCAGCAGTCGGGCCCCGGGACAGGGAAGTGAAAAACTGTTTTTT. This sequence joins TRBV12-3 or TRBV12-4 and TRBJ1-4; 9 positions agree with TRBD1. V shed 5 bases and J 7 bases; nucleotides not matched to a gene: 11. This CDR3 region has 16 residues.

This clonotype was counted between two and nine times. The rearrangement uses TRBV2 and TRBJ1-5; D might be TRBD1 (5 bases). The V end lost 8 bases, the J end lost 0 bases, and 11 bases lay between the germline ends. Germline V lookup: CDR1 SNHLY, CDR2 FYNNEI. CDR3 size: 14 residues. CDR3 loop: CASGARYSNQPQHF. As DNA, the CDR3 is TGTGCCAGCGGGGCGAGGTATAGCAATCAGCCCCAGCATTTT.

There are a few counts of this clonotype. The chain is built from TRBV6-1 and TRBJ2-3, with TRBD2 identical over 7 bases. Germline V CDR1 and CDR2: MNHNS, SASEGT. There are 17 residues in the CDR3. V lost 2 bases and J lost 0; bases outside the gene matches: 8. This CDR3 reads CASSEFGGGTSTDTQYF. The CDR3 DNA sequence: TGTGCCAGCAGTGAATTTGGCGGGGGTACTAGCACAGATACGCAGTATTTT.

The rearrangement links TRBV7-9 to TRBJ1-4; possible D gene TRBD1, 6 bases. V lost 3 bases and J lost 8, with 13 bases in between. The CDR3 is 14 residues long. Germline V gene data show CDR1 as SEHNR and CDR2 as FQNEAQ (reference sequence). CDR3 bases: TGTGCCAGCAGCTTCGGCAGGGGTCAGGAAAAACTGTTTTTT. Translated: CASSFGRGQEKLFF.

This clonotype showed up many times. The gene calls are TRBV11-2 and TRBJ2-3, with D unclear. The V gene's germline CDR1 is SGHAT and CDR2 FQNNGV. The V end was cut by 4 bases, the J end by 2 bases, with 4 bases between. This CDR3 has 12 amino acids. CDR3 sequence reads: CASSSFTDTQYF. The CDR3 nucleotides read TGTGCCAGCAGCTCCTTCACAGATACGCAGTATTTT. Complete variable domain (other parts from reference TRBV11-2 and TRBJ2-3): EAGVAQSPRYKIIEKRQSVAFWCNPISGHATLYWYQQILGQGPKLLIQFQNNGVVDDSQLPKDRFSAERLKGVDSTLKIQPAKLEDSAVYLCASSSFTDTQYFGPGTRLTVL.

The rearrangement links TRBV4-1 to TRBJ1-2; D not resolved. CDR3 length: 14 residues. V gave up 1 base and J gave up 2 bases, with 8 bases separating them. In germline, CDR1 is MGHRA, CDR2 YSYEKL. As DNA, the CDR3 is TGCGCCAGCAGCCAAGGCGGCCAGAACTATGGCTACACCTTC. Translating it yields CASSQGGQNYGYTF.

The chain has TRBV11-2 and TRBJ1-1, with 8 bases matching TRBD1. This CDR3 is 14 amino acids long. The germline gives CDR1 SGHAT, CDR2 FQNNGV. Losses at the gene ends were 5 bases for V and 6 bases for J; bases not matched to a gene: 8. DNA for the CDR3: TGTGCCAGCAGCGTTACCCAGGGGGCCTCTGAAGCTTTCTTT. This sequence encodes CASSVTQGASEAFF.

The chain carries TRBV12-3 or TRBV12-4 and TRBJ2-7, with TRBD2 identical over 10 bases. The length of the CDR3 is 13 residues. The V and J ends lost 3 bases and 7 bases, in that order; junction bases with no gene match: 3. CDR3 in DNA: TGTGCCAGCAGTTTTCGGGGACTAGCGGAGCAGTACTTC. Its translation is CASSFRGLAEQYF.

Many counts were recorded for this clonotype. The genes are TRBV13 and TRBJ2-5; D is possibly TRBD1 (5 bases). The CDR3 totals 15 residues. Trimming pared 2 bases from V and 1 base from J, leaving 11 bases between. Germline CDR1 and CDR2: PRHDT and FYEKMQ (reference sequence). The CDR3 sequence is CASSLLSDSQETQYF. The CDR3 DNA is TGTGCCAGCAGCTTACTGTCCGACAGCCAAGAGACCCAGTACTTC.

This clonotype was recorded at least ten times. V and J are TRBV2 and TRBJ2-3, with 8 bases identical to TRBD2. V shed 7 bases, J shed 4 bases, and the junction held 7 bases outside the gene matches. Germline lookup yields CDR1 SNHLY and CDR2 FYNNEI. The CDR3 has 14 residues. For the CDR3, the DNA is TGTGCCAGCACGGCGGGGGGTCCCCCAGATACGCAGTATTTT. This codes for CASTAGGPPDTQYF. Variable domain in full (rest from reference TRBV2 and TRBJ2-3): EPEVTQTPSHQVTQMGQEVILRCVPISNHLYFYWYRQILGQKVEFLVSFYNNEISEKSEIFDDQFSVERPDGSNFTLKIRSTKLEDSAMYFCASTAGGPPDTQYFGPGTRLTVL.

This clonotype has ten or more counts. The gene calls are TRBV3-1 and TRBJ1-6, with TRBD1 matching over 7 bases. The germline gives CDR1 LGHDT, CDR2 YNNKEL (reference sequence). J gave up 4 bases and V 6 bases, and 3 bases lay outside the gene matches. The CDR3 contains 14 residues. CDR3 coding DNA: TGTGCCAGCAGGGCGGGACAGTATAATTCACCCCTCCACTTT. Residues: CASRAGQYNSPLHF. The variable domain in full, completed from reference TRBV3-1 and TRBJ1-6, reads DTAVSQTPKYLVTQMGNDKSIKCEQNLGHDTMYWYKQDSKKFLKIMFSYNNKELIINETVPNRFSPKSPDKAHLNLHINSLELGDSAVYFCASRAGQYNSPLHFGNGTRLTVT.

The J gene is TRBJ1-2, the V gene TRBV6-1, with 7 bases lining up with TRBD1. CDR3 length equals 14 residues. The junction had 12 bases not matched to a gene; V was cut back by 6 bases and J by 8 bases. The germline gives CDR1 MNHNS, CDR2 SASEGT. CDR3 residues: CASRGLRQGGGYTF. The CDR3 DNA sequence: TGTGCCAGCAGGGGCCTGAGACAGGGTGGCGGCTACACCTTC.

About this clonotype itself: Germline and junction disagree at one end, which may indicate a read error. The CDR3 region has the DNA TGTGCTAGCAGCCCCGGGACAGGGGCCCACACCGGGGAGCTGTTTTTT. It is translated as CASSPGTGAHTGELFF. J is TRBJ2-2 and V is TRBV7-7, with TRBD1 identical over 10 bases. Germline V gene lookup returns CDR1 SSHAT and CDR2 FNYEAQ (reference sequence). This CDR3 region has 16 residues.